This TCR beta chain was obtained from a study of blood T cells in healthy people across ages. Sample-barcoded 5' priming and a J-beta primer mix drove a second PCR of about 6 to 11 cycles. Via MiXCR, TCRdb re-called the 5' RACE reads, giving one row per CDR3 protein. The sample consists of more than 800,000 distinct CDR3 sequences, about 30% of them appearing once. The germline V gene encodes CDR1 MGHDK and CDR2 SYGVNS. The CDR3 runs 13 residues. V dropped 4 bases and J dropped 8 bases, with 14 bases sitting between them. This clonotype has a handful of counts. Its antigen is as yet unknown. Total RNA was isolated from each sample in quantities of at least 6 micrograms. Points from the study as a whole: Higher naive T cell percentage went strongly together with higher TCR beta diversity. Across the age range, TCR beta diversity per million T cells fell in a roughly linear way.

The V call is TRBV25-1, the J call TRBJ1-1; D ambiguous. The sequenced sample consisted of blood. The source of this sequence is a woman older than 75 in good health. The CDR3 protein is CASSGDPPLEAFF. CDR3 sequence (DNA): TGTGCCAGCAGTGGGGATCCACCGCTGGAAGCTTTCTTT.